This T cell receptor (beta chain) was captured by sequencing in a study of vaccination and CD4 T cells after COVID-19. Study details: Samples were taken after vaccination, a median of about 73 days after dose two, with a range of 14 to 241.

As for treatment: roughly 11-day PBMC culture with coronavirus spike peptide pools or control peptides (ViraFEST assay). CD4+ T lymphocytes from the unexposed donor were collected before the COVID-19 pandemic (2011-2018). Via ViraFEST, peptide pools expanded antigen-specific T cells before TCR sequencing. Once cultured 9 to 11 days, CD4+ T cells underwent isolation by negative selection. Only a few counts were recorded for this clonotype. Its antigen is unknown. Cultured CD4+ T-cell DNA underwent Oncomine TCR Beta short-read sequencing. Extraction of genomic DNA was performed on cultured CD4+ T cells. TCRdb independently ran MiXCR on the PCR reads; one entry per CDR3 protein. The table includes some 8,600 distinct CDR3 sequences, less than 40% detected once. What was sequenced was CD4+ T cells from blood, cultured in vitro. The sequence was collected from a human donor in good health.

The CDR3 DNA sequence: TGTGCCAGCAGCTTACGGGGGGGAAACACCATATATTTT. It specifies CASSLRGGNTIYF. The chain recombines TRBV7-3 with TRBJ1-3; tentative D call: TRBD1 (5 bases). Germline V lookup: CDR1 SGHTA, CDR2 FQGTGA. V was clipped by 2 bases and J by 4 bases, with 6 bases between them. The length of the CDR3 is 13 residues.